These T cell receptor beta chains were read from a single sample in a study of regulatory T cells in long-lasting Graves disease. Via MiXCR, TCRdb re-called the multiplex PCR reads, giving one row per CDR3 protein. The sample contains hundreds of thousands of distinct CDR3 sequences, 15% to 20% of which appear only once. The sample was also reused in another study, on T cells in Graves' hyperthyroidism and ophthalmopathy.

The sample was peripheral blood mononuclear cells (PBMCs), taken at new diagnosis, from a patient treated with antithyroid drugs. The receptors stem from a woman aged 35 to 60 with Graves disease. The CDR3 runs from the conserved cysteine through the conserved F or W. Fields, in order: V gene, D gene, clone size, J gene, CDR3 protein, CDR3 DNA. The D gene is left open where the match is weak. Only part of the rows carry a size: once, few, many, or a class if the clone is expanded.

v_call: TRBV5-1
d_call: .
clone_size: many
j_call: TRBJ1-1
cdr3_aa: CASSLGHSNTEAFF
cdr3_nt: TGCGCCAGCAGCTTGGGACATTCTAACACTGAAGCTTTCTTT

v_call: TRBV3-1
d_call: .
clone_size: many
j_call: TRBJ1-5
cdr3_aa: CASSYMRGIANQPQHF
cdr3_nt: TGTGCCAGCAGCTACATGAGGGGGATCGCCAATCAGCCCCAGCATTTT

v_call: TRBV12-3/TRBV12-4
d_call: TRBD1
clone_size: .
j_call: TRBJ2-5
cdr3_aa: CASGSTGGRETQYF
cdr3_nt: TGTGCCAGCGGGTCGACAGGGGGCAGGGAGACCCAGTACTTC

v_call: TRBV5-4
d_call: .
clone_size: once
j_call: TRBJ2-2
cdr3_aa: CASSLDPNTGELFF
cdr3_nt: TGTGCCAGCAGCTTGGACCCCAACACCGGGGAGCTGTTTTTT

v_call: TRBV11-3
d_call: .
clone_size: many
j_call: TRBJ1-2
cdr3_aa: CASSRTRAGGYTF
cdr3_nt: TGTGCCAGCAGCCGGACCAGGGCAGGAGGCTACACCTTC

v_call: TRBV5-4
d_call: .
clone_size: .
j_call: TRBJ1-4
cdr3_aa: CASSFGGDGEKLFF
cdr3_nt: TGTGCCAGCAGCTTCGGGGGGGATGGTGAAAAACTGTTTTTT

v_call: TRBV6-2/TRBV6-3
d_call: .
clone_size: once
j_call: TRBJ1-2
cdr3_aa: CASSEAGGNHGYTF
cdr3_nt: TGTGCCAGCAGTGAAGCTGGGGGTAACCATGGCTACACCTTC

v_call: TRBV5-4
d_call: TRBD2
clone_size: few
j_call: TRBJ2-1
cdr3_aa: CASSRRDYSYNEQFF
cdr3_nt: TGTGCCAGCTCCCGGCGGGACTACTCCTACAATGAGCAGTTCTTC

v_call: TRBV10-3
d_call: .
clone_size: .
j_call: TRBJ2-1
cdr3_aa: CAISGGTQGPYNEQFF
cdr3_nt: TGTGCCATCAGTGGGGGAACACAGGGTCCCTACAATGAGCAGTTCTTC

v_call: TRBV10-1
d_call: .
clone_size: few
j_call: TRBJ1-1
cdr3_aa: CASSENTRNTEAFF
cdr3_nt: TGCGCCAGCAGTGAAAACACCCGGAACACTGAAGCTTTCTTT

v_call: TRBV6-5
d_call: .
clone_size: many
j_call: TRBJ1-5
cdr3_aa: CASSYEGNSNQPQHF
cdr3_nt: TGTGCCAGCAGTTACGAAGGCAATAGCAATCAGCCCCAGCATTTT

v_call: TRBV19
d_call: TRBD2
clone_size: .
j_call: TRBJ2-1
cdr3_aa: CASSIVNSGYNEQFF
cdr3_nt: TGTGCCAGTAGTATAGTCAATAGCGGGTACAATGAGCAGTTCTTC

v_call: TRBV25-1
d_call: .
clone_size: .
j_call: TRBJ2-2
cdr3_aa: CASSTLAGTGELFF
cdr3_nt: TGTGCCAGCAGTACCCTAGCTGGGACCGGGGAGCTGTTTTTT

v_call: TRBV5-5
d_call: .
clone_size: .
j_call: TRBJ2-1
cdr3_aa: CASSGGGAANEQFF
cdr3_nt: TGTGCCAGCAGCGGTGGGGGGGCGGCCAATGAGCAGTTCTTC

v_call: TRBV10-3
d_call: TRBD1
clone_size: few
j_call: TRBJ1-2
cdr3_aa: CAIRGQGDGYTF
cdr3_nt: TGTGCCATCAGGGGACAGGGGGATGGCTACACCTTC

v_call: TRBV24-1
d_call: .
clone_size: many
j_call: TRBJ1-1
cdr3_aa: CATSGGGNTEAFF
cdr3_nt: TGTGCCACCAGTGGGGGGGGGAACACTGAAGCTTTCTTT

v_call: TRBV7-6
d_call: .
clone_size: many
j_call: TRBJ2-2
cdr3_aa: CASSLEGFANTGELFF
cdr3_nt: TGTGCCAGCAGCCTCGAGGGGTTCGCGAACACCGGGGAGCTGTTTTTT